The 9 T cell receptor beta chains below all came from one sample that was sequenced in a study of blood T cell repertoires in COVID-19. Measured with immunoSEQ multiplex PCR; TCRdb has only the in-frame clones, and not every one. Here the sample spans 450,000 or so clones, less than 95% being singletons. Sample: PBMCs or T cells enriched from blood (not recorded which). Receptor source: a man between 18 and 29 years old who had recovered from COVID-19.

There are a few counts of this clone. This sequence joins TRBV5-6 and TRBJ2-2; perhaps TRBD1 as D (5 bases). The CDR3 extends over 13 amino acids. V lost 2 bases to trimming and J lost 3 bases, with 5 bases between them. Germline CDR1 SGHDT, CDR2 YYEEEE. As DNA, the CDR3 is TGTGCCAGCAGCTTAGGGGACACCGGGGAGCTGTTTTTT. Its translation is CASSLGDTGELFF.

The CDR3 DNA reads as TGTGCCAGCAGCGTAGGGACTAGCGAGAGGGAGACCCAGTACTTC. It specifies CASSVGTSERETQYF. The chain employs TRBV9 and TRBJ2-5, with 9 bases matching TRBD2. Germline V lookup: CDR1 SGDLS, CDR2 YYNGEE. Losses at the gene ends were 0 bases for V and 5 bases for J; bases not matched to a gene: 5. The CDR3 is 15 amino acids.

V gene TRBV2 combines with J gene TRBJ1-1, with 9 bases aligning to TRBD1. This CDR3 contains 14 residues. Trimming removed 7 bases from V and 4 bases from J; junction bases left unmatched: 7. The germline V gene has CDR1 SNHLY and CDR2 FYNNEI. The CDR3 region is CASTGTGSSTEAFF. As DNA, the CDR3 is TGTGCCAGCACCGGGACAGGGTCTTCCACTGAAGCTTTCTTT.

The gene calls are TRBV6-5 and TRBJ1-2, with D possibly being TRBD1 (6 bases). Germline values: CDR1 MNHEY, CDR2 SVGAGI. The CDR3 contains 13 residues. V was pared by 6 bases and J by 6 bases, with 14 bases between. The CDR3 is CASRRQDPNGYTF. For the CDR3, the DNA is TGTGCCAGCAGACGACAGGATCCAAATGGCTACACCTTC.

This clone was seen a handful of times. In nucleotides, the CDR3 is TGTGCCAGTGTCGACAGGTCGAACACCGGGGAGCTGTTTTTT. Amino acid sequence: CASVDRSNTGELFF. The chain links TRBV19 to TRBJ2-2, with a possible D match to TRBD1 (6 bases). Germline CDR1 and CDR2: LNHDA and SQIVND (reference sequence). This CDR3 region has 14 residues. The V end was cut by 8 bases, the J end by 0 bases, with 10 bases between.

Here the CDR3 DNA reads TGTGCCAGTACCCCCTCTGGAGGACGTAGCAATCAGCCCCAGCATTTT. It codes for CASTPSGGRSNQPQHF. J is TRBJ1-5 and V is TRBV19, with D unresolved. Germline CDR1 is LNHDA and CDR2 is SQIVND (reference sequence). Trimming cost V 7 bases and J 0 bases, with 16 bases left between them. CDR3 length equals 16 residues.

The chain joins TRBV27 to TRBJ2-7, with a tentative D call TRBD2 (6 bases). The CDR3 is made up of 14 amino acids. CDR1 is MNHEY, CDR2 SMNVEV, per germline (reference sequence). V was pared by 3 bases and J by 4 bases, with 13 bases between. CDR3 nucleotides: TGTGCCAGCAGTTTCGGCGGGGCGGAATACGAGCAGTACTTC. This encodes CASSFGGAEYEQYF.

Points on this clone: The CDR3 ends on some other residue instead of the conserved phenylalanine or tryptophan, so this is likely a read error. The DNA is omitted, as the CDR3 cannot be located on it reliably, and the CDR3 follows TCRdb's listing. The rearrangement uses TRBV28 and TRBJ2-7; TRBD1, as called in the table, went unchecked against the DNA. The CDR3 totals 12 residues, both ends included. From germline, CDR1 is MDHEN and CDR2 SYDVKM. The CDR3 region is CASSIASTDIVI.

This chain connects TRBV30 to TRBJ2-2; 7 bases fit TRBD2. CDR3 length: 14 residues. V lost 3 bases to trimming and J lost 6 bases; unmatched junction nucleotides: 7. In germline, CDR1 is GTSNPN, CDR2 SVGIG (reference sequence). In nucleotides, the CDR3 is TGTGCCTGGAGAGGCCGGGAGGCCCCCGGGGAGCTGTTTTTT. Translating it yields CAWRGREAPGELFF.